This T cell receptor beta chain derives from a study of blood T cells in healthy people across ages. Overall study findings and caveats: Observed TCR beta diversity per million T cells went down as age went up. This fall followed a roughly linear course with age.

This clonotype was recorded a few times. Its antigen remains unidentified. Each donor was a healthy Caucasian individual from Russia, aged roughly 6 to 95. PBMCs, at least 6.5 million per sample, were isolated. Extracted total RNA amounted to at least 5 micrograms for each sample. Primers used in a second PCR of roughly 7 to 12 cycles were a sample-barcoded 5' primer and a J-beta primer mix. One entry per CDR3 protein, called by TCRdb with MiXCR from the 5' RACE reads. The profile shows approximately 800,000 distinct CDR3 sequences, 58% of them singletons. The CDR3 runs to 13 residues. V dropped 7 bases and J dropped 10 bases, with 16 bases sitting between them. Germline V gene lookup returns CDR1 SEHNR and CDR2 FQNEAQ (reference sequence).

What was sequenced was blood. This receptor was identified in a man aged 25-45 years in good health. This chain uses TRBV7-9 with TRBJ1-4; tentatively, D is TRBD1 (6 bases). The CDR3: CASTGGPGGKLFF. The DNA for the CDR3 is TGTGCCAGCACCGGGGGGCCTGGGGGAAAACTGTTTTTT. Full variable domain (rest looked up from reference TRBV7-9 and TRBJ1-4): DTGVSQNPRHKITKRGQNVTFRCDPISEHNRLYWYRQTLGQGPEFLTYFQNEAQLEKSRLLSDRFSAERPKGSFSTLEIQRTEQGDSAMYLCASTGGPGGKLFFGSGTQLSVL.